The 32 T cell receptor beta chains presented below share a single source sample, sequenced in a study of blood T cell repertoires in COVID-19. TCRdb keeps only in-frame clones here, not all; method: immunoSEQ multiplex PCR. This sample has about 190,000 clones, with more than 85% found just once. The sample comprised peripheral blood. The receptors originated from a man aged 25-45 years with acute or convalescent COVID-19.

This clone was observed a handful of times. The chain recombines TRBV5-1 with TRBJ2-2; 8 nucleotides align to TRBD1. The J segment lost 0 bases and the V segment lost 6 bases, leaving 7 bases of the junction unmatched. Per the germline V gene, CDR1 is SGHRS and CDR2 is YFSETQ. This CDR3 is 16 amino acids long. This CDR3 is CASTWLQGANTGELFF. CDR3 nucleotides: TGCGCCAGCACTTGGCTACAGGGGGCGAACACCGGGGAGCTGTTTTTT.

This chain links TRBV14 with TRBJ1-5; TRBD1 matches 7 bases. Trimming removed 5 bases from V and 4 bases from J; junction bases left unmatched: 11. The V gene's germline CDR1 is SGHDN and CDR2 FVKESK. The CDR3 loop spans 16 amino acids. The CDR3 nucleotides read TGTGCCAGCAGCAATATACAGGGGTTTGGGAATCAGCCCCAGCATTTT. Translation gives CASSNIQGFGNQPQHF. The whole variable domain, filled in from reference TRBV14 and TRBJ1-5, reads EAGVTQFPSHSVIEKGQTVTLRCDPISGHDNLYWYRRVMGKEIKFLLHFVKESKQDESGMPNNRFLAERTGGTYSTLKVQPAELEDSGVYFCASSNIQGFGNQPQHFGDGTRLSIL.

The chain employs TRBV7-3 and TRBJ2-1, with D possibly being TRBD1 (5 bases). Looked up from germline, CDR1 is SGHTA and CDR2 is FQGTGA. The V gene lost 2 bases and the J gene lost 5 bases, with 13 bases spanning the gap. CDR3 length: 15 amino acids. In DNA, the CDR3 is TGTGCCAGCAGCTTAGGGGCAGGGCTACACAATGAGCAGTTCTTC. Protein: CASSLGAGLHNEQFF.

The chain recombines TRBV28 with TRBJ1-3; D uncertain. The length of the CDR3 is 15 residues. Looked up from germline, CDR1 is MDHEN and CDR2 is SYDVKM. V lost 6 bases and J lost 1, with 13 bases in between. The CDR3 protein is CASRLPRGSGNTIYF. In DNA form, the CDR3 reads TGTGCCAGCAGGTTACCCCGCGGATCTGGAAACACCATATATTTT. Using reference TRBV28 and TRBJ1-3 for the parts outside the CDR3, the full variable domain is DVKVTQSSRYLVKRTGEKVFLECVQDMDHENMFWYRQDPGLGLRLIYFSYDVKMKEKGDIPEGYSVSREKKERFSLILESASTNQTSMYLCASRLPRGSGNTIYFGEGSWLTVV.

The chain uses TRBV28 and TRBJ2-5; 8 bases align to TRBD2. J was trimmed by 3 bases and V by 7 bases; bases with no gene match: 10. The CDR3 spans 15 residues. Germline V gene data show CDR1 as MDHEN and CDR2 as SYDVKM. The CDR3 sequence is CASTGFPGGKETQYF. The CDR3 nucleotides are TGTGCCAGCACCGGGTTTCCGGGAGGGAAAGAGACCCAGTACTTC.

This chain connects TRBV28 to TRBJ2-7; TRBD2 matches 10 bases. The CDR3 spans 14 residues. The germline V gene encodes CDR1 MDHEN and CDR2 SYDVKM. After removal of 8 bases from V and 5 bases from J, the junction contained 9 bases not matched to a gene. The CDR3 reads CASSPSGRTNEQYF. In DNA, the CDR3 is TGTGCCAGCTCACCTAGCGGGAGAACCAACGAGCAGTACTTC.

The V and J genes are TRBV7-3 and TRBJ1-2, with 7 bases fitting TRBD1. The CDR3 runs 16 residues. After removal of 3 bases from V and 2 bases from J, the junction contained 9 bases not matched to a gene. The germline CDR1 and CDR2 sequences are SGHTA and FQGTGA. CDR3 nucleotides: TGTGCCAGCAGCTTCCGCCGGGACAGAAGGAACTATGGCTACACCTTC. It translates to CASSFRRDRRNYGYTF.

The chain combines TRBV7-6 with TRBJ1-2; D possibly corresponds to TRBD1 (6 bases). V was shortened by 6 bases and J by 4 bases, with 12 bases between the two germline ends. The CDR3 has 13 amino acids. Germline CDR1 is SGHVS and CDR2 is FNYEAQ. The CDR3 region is CASRPDRRYGYTF. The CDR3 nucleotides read TGTGCCAGCAGACCTGACAGGCGCTATGGCTACACCTTC.

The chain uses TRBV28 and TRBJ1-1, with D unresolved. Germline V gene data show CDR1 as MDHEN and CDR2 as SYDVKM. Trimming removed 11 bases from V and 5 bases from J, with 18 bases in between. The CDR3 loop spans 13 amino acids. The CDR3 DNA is TGTGCCGTTTTACCAGCAGCGCAGACTGAAGCTTTCTTT. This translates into CAVLPAAQTEAFF.

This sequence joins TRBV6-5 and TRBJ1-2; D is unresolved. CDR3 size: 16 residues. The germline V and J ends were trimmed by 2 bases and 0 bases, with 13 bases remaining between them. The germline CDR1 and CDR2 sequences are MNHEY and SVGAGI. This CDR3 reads CASSYHGVIANYGYTF. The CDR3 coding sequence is TGTGCCAGCAGTTACCACGGGGTCATAGCTAACTATGGCTACACCTTC.

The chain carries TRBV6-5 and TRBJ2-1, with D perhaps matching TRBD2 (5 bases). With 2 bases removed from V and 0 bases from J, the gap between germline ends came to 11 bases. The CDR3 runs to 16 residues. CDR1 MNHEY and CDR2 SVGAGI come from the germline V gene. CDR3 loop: CASSYGLGSSYNEQFF. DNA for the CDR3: TGTGCCAGCAGTTACGGTTTAGGGAGCTCCTACAATGAGCAGTTCTTC.

CDR3 amino acids: CASIVWGGPEAFF. Here the CDR3 DNA reads TGTGCCAGCATCGTCTGGGGCGGCCCTGAAGCTTTCTTT. The gene calls are TRBV28 and TRBJ1-1, with TRBD1 as a possible D gene (5 bases). With 7 bases removed from V and 6 bases from J, the gap between germline ends came to 15 bases. Germline values: CDR1 MDHEN, CDR2 SYDVKM. The CDR3 totals 13 residues. The full variable domain, in which reference TRBV28 and TRBJ1-1 provide the parts outside the CDR3, is DVKVTQSSRYLVKRTGEKVFLECVQDMDHENMFWYRQDPGLGLRLIYFSYDVKMKEKGDIPEGYSVSREKKERFSLILESASTNQTSMYLCASIVWGGPEAFFGQGTRLTVV.

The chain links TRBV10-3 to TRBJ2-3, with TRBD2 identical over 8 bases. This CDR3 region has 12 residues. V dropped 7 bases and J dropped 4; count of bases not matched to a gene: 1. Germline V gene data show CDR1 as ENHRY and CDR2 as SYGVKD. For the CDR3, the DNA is TGTGCCATCAACGGGGGGGCAGATACGCAGTATTTT. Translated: CAINGGADTQYF.

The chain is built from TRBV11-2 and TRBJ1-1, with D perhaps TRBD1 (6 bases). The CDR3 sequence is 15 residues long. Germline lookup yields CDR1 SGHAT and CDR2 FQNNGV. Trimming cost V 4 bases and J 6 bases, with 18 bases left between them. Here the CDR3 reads CASSSLHQGSAEAFF. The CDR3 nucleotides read TGTGCCAGCAGCTCACTTCACCAGGGGAGCGCTGAAGCTTTCTTT.

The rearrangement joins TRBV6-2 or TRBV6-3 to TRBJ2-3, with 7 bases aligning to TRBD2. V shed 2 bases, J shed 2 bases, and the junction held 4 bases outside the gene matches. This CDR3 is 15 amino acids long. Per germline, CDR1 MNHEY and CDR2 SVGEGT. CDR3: CASSYNSGVTDTQYF. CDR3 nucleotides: TGTGCCAGCAGTTACAACAGCGGGGTCACAGATACGCAGTATTTT.

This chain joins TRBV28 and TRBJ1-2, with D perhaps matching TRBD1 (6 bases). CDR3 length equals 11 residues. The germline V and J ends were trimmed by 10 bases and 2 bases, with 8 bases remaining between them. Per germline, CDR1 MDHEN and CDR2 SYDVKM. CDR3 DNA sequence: TGTGCCACCGACAGGAACTATGGCTACACCTTC. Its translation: CATDRNYGYTF.

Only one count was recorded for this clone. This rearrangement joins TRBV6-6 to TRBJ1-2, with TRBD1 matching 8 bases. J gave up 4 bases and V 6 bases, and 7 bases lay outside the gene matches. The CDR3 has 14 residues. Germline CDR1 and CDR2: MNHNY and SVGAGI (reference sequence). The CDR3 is CASSPDRAGYGYTF. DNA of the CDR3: TGTGCCAGCAGCCCGGACAGGGCGGGCTATGGCTACACCTTC.

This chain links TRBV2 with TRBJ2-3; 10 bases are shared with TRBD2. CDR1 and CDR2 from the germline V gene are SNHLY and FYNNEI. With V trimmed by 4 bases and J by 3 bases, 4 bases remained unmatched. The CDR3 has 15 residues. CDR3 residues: CASSATSGVTDTQYF. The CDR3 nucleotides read TGTGCCAGCAGTGCTACTAGCGGGGTGACAGATACGCAGTATTTT.

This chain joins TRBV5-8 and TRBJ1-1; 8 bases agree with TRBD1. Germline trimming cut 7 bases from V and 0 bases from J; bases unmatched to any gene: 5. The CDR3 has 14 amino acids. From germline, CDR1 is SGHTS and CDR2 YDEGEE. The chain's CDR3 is CASWTGRVNTEAFF. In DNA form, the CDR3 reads TGTGCCAGCTGGACAGGGCGGGTGAACACTGAAGCTTTCTTT.

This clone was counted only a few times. CDR3 DNA sequence: TGTGCCAGCTCACCGACAGGGGAGACTGAAGCTTTCTTT. It encodes CASSPTGETEAFF. The rearrangement uses TRBV18 and TRBJ1-1; 8 bases agree with TRBD1. V trimming: 3 bases; J trimming: 5 bases; junction bases outside the gene matches: 2. The CDR3 is 13 residues long. Looked up from germline, CDR1 is KGHSH and CDR2 is LQKENI.

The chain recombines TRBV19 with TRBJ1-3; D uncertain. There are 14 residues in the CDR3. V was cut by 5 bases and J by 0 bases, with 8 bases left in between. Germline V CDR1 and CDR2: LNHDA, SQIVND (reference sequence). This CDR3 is CASSAVSSGNTIYF. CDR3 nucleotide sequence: TGTGCCAGTAGTGCGGTGAGCTCTGGAAACACCATATATTTT.

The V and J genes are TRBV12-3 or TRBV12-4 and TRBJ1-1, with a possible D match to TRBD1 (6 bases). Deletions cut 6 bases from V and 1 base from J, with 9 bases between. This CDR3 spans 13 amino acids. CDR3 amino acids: CASSYRENTEAFF. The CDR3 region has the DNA TGTGCCAGCAGCTACAGGGAGAACACTGAAGCTTTCTTT.

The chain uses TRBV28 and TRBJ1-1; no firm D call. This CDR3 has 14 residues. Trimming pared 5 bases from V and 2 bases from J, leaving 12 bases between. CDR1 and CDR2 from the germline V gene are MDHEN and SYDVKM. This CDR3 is CASSPLPANTEAFF. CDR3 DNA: TGTGCCAGCAGTCCACTTCCCGCAAACACTGAAGCTTTCTTT.

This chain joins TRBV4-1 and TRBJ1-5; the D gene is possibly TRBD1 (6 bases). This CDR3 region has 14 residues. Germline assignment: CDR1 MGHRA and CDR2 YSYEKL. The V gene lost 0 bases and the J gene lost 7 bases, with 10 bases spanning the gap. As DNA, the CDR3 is TGCGCCAGCAGCCAAGAGGGGGCGAGGCAGCCCCAGCATTTT. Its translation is CASSQEGARQPQHF.

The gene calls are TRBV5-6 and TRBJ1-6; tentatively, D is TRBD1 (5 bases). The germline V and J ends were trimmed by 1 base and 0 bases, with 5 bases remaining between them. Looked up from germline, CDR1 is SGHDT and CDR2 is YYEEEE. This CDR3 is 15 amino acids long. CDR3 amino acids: CASSLQGSYNSPLHF. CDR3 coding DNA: TGTGCCAGCAGCTTGCAGGGCTCCTATAATTCACCCCTCCACTTT.

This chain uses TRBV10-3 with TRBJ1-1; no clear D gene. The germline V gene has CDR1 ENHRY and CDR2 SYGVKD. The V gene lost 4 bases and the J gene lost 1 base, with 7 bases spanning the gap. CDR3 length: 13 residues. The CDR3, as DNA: TGTGCCATCAGTGTCGGAGGGAACACTGAAGCTTTCTTT. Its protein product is CAISVGGNTEAFF.

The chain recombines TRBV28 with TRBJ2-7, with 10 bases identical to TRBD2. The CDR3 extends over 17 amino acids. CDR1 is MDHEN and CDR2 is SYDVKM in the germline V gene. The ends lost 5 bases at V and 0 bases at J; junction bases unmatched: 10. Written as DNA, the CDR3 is TGTGCCAGCAGTGGGCCCCCTAGCGGGGGCTACTCCTACGAGCAGTACTTC. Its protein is CASSGPPSGGYSYEQYF. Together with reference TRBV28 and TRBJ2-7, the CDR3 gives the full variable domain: DVKVTQSSRYLVKRTGEKVFLECVQDMDHENMFWYRQDPGLGLRLIYFSYDVKMKEKGDIPEGYSVSREKKERFSLILESASTNQTSMYLCASSGPPSGGYSYEQYFGPGTRLTVT.

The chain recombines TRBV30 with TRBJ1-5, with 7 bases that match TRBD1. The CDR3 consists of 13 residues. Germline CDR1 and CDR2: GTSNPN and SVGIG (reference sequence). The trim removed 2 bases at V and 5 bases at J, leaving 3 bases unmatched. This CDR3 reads CAWSPQGDQPQHF. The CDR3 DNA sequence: TGTGCCTGGAGTCCGCAGGGGGATCAGCCCCAGCATTTT.

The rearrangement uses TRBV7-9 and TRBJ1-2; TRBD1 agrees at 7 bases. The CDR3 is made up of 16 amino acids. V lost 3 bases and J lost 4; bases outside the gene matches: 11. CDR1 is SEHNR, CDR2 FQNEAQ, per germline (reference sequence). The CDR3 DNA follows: TGTGCCAGCAGCTTTTTTGCTCGGACAGGTCCCTATGGCTACACCTTC. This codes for CASSFFARTGPYGYTF.

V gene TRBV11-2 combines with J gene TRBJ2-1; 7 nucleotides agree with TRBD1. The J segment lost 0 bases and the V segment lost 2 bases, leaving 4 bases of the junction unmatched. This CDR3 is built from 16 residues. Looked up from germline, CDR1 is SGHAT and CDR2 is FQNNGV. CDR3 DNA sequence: TGTGCCAGCAGCTTACGACGGGACAGCTCCTACAATGAGCAGTTCTTC. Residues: CASSLRRDSSYNEQFF.

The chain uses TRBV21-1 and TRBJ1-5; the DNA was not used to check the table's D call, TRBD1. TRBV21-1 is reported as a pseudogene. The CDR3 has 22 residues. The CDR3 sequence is CASSYCLGDRERSIESNQPQHF. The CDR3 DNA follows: TGTGCCAGCAGCTACTGTTTAGGTGACAGGGAGCGTTCAATAGAAAGCAATCAGCCCCAGCATTTT.

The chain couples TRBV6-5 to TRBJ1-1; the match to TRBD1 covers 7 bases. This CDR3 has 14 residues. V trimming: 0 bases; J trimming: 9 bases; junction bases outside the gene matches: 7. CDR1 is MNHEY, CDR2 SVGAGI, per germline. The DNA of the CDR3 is TGTGCCAGCAGTTACTCGAAGACAGGGACTCAAGCTTTCTTT. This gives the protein CASSYSKTGTQAFF.